The source of this T cell receptor (beta chain) is a study of brain T cells in children with intractable seizures. This clone came up once. The CDR3 has 16 amino acids. Germline trimming cut 2 bases from V and 3 bases from J; bases unmatched to any gene: 8. Germline CDR1 SNHLY, CDR2 FYNNEI. Data came from immunoSEQ multiplex PCR; TCRdb stores just in-frame clones and leaves some out. The repertoire holds some 41,000 clones, with 90% as singletons. This receptor was identified in a girl aged 2 to 10 with tuberous sclerosis and intractable seizures. The sample consisted of peripheral blood, taken at surgery. This chain connects TRBV2 to TRBJ2-7, with 9 bases aligning to TRBD1. The CDR3 loop is CASSESQDRGYYEQYF. The DNA for the CDR3 is TGTGCCAGCAGTGAAAGTCAGGACAGGGGATACTACGAGCAGTACTTC.